A single sample gave rise to the 23 T cell receptor beta chains below, sequenced in a study of blood T cell repertoires in COVID-19 (dated by TCRdb to about 2020). Receptor libraries were prepared by the immunoSEQ multiplex PCR assay. The immuneACCESS repertoire file appears here via TCRdb, limited to in-frame rearrangements. These files lack a portion of the clones; in checked studies, under half of the deficit traces to unresolved V genes, and the cause of the others is not known. For this sample the table gives about 48,000 clones, of which 90% were detected only once. The top ten constitute under 6.5% of the sample. The source material was peripheral blood. The receptors were sampled from a man in his sixties or seventies with acute or convalescent COVID-19.

The DNA for the CDR3 is TGCGCCAGCAGCGTGACAGCCTCCTACGAGCAGTACTTC. Residues: CASSVTASYEQYF. The chain joins TRBV5-1 to TRBJ2-7; D perhaps matches TRBD1 (5 bases). Per the germline V gene, CDR1 is SGHRS and CDR2 is YFSETQ. V lost 4 bases and J lost 0, with 8 bases in between. CDR3 size: 13 residues.

This rearrangement joins TRBV19 to TRBJ2-2, with a weak D call TRBD1 (5 bases). Trimming pared 4 bases from V and 1 base from J, leaving 13 bases between. Germline CDR1 and CDR2: LNHDA and SQIVND (reference sequence). This CDR3 is built from 16 residues. The CDR3 DNA reads TGTGCCAGTAGTAGAGGCCTGCAGGGGAACACCGGGGAGCTGTTTTTT. It encodes CASSRGLQGNTGELFF.

This rearrangement joins TRBV4-1 to TRBJ1-2; D remains unclear. The CDR3 contains 14 residues. The germline gives CDR1 MGHRA, CDR2 YSYEKL. V was cut by 1 base and J by 5 bases, with 11 bases left in between. CDR3 loop: CASSQVAGFYGYTF. In DNA, the CDR3 is TGCGCCAGCAGCCAAGTAGCGGGGTTTTATGGCTACACCTTC.

The chain combines TRBV2 with TRBJ1-4; TRBD1 agrees at 7 bases. The CDR3 sequence is 13 residues long. The V and J ends lost 6 bases and 4 bases, in that order; junction bases with no gene match: 2. CDR1 is SNHLY, CDR2 FYNNEI, per germline. Written as DNA, the CDR3 is TGTGCCAGCAGCGGGACAGTTAATGAAAAACTGTTTTTT. Encoded protein: CASSGTVNEKLFF.

The chain joins TRBV7-3 to TRBJ2-2; possible D gene TRBD1, 6 bases. The CDR3 covers 18 residues. Trimming left V 5 bases short and J 3 bases short, with 22 bases between. The germline gives CDR1 SGHTA, CDR2 FQGTGA. In DNA form, the CDR3 reads TGTGCCAGCAGCCCGCATACAGGGCCCCGGACTGACACCGGGGAGCTGTTTTTT. It specifies CASSPHTGPRTDTGELFF.

The CDR3 here is CATSRDRAGGGGAFF. CDR3 nucleotides: TGTGCCACCAGCAGAGATCGGGCAGGGGGCGGAGGGGCTTTCTTT. V and J are TRBV15 and TRBJ1-1; 8 bases map to TRBD1. The V gene end was trimmed by 0 bases and the J gene end by 11 bases; junction bases not matched to a gene: 11. There are 15 residues in the CDR3. Germline V CDR1 and CDR2: LNHNV, YYDKDF (reference sequence). Full variable domain (outside the CDR3, taken from reference TRBV15 and TRBJ1-1): DAMVIQNPRYQVTQFGKPVTLSCSQTLNHNVMYWYQQKSSQAPKLLFHYYDKDFNNEADTPDNFQSRRPNTSFCFLDIRSPGLGDTAMYLCATSRDRAGGGGAFFGQGTRLTVV.

This chain links TRBV18 with TRBJ2-3, with 9 positions matching TRBD2. V was pared by 4 bases and J by 6 bases, with 5 bases of the junction left unmatched. The CDR3 runs to 14 residues. Per the germline V gene, CDR1 is KGHSH and CDR2 is LQKENI. CDR3 protein: CASSLGLAGDTQYF. CDR3 nucleotides: TGTGCCAGCTCACTGGGACTAGCAGGGGATACGCAGTATTTT.

The chain uses TRBV2 and TRBJ1-4; 7 bases agree with TRBD1. Per the germline V gene, CDR1 is SNHLY and CDR2 is FYNNEI. CDR3 length: 15 amino acids. The J segment lost 4 bases and the V segment lost 3 bases, leaving 5 bases of the junction unmatched. CDR3 in amino acids: CASSDPRQGNEKLFF. CDR3 DNA: TGTGCCAGCAGTGATCCGAGACAGGGTAATGAAAAACTGTTTTTT. The whole variable domain, filled in from reference TRBV2 and TRBJ1-4, reads EPEVTQTPSHQVTQMGQEVILRCVPISNHLYFYWYRQILGQKVEFLVSFYNNEISEKSEIFDDQFSVERPDGSNFTLKIRSTKLEDSAMYFCASSDPRQGNEKLFFGSGTQLSVL.

The V and J genes are TRBV7-2 and TRBJ2-2, with TRBD2 matching over 13 bases. The CDR3 consists of 16 residues. Germline CDR1 SGHTA, CDR2 FQGNSA. With 5 bases clipped from V and 6 bases from J, the junction kept 6 bases outside the gene matches. Here the CDR3 DNA reads TGTGCCAGCAGCATTCCCGGGACTAGCGGGGCCGGGGAGCTGTTTTTT. Protein: CASSIPGTSGAGELFF.

This chain uses TRBV7-2 with TRBJ1-1; no firm D call. This CDR3 contains 14 residues. V shed 3 bases and J shed 4 bases, with 12 bases lying between them. The V gene's germline CDR1 is SGHTA and CDR2 FQGNSA. The CDR3 is CASSFGNWGTEAFF. In DNA, the CDR3 is TGTGCCAGCAGCTTCGGGAACTGGGGCACTGAAGCTTTCTTT.

This sequence joins TRBV2 and TRBJ2-3; D perhaps matches TRBD1 (6 bases). V was cut by 4 bases and J by 1 base, with 12 bases left in between. Germline-derived CDR1 and CDR2 are SNHLY and FYNNEI. The CDR3 consists of 15 residues. The CDR3 spells CASSGQGFGTDTQYF. The CDR3 DNA reads as TGTGCCAGCAGTGGTCAGGGGTTTGGCACAGATACGCAGTATTTT.

The chain carries TRBV28 and TRBJ1-2; 9 bases map to TRBD1. This CDR3 has 15 amino acids. The germline CDR1 and CDR2 sequences are MDHEN and SYDVKM. The ends lost 5 bases at V and 8 bases at J; junction bases unmatched: 12. The CDR3 DNA reads as TGTGCCAGCAGTATAACCGGGACAGGGAGATACGGCTACACCTTC. It yields the protein CASSITGTGRYGYTF.

V and J are TRBV5-1 and TRBJ1-1, with D hard to call. The germline CDR1 and CDR2 sequences are SGHRS and YFSETQ. This CDR3 spans 15 amino acids. Between the trimmed V and J ends, which lost 0 bases and 0 bases, there was a span of 9 bases. CDR3 nucleotide sequence: TGCGCCAGCAGCTTGGCGTCTTCTATGAACACTGAAGCTTTCTTT. It translates to CASSLASSMNTEAFF. Full variable domain (missing parts from reference TRBV5-1 and TRBJ1-1): KAGVTQTPRYLIKTRGQQVTLSCSPISGHRSVSWYQQTPGQGLQFLFEYFSETQRNKGNFPGRFSGRQFSNSRSEMNVSTLELGDSALYLCASSLASSMNTEAFFGQGTRLTVV.

The chain links TRBV25-1 to TRBJ2-7; D uncertain. CDR3 length: 13 amino acids. V lost 3 bases and J 7 bases, leaving 13 bases between the germline ends. The germline gives CDR1 MGHDK, CDR2 SYGVNS. The CDR3 loop is CASSDVPGPEQYF. CDR3 DNA: TGTGCCAGCAGTGATGTACCGGGTCCAGAGCAGTACTTC.

The rearrangement links TRBV24-1 to TRBJ2-7; D perhaps matches TRBD1 (6 bases). CDR3 length: 13 amino acids. CDR1 and CDR2 (germline): KGHDR, SFDVKD. The V end was cut by 4 bases, the J end by 3 bases, with 9 bases between. The DNA of the CDR3 is TGTGCCACCAGTGAGACAGGTATCTACGAGCAGTACTTC. It translates to CATSETGIYEQYF.

The V call is TRBV18, the J call TRBJ2-7, with 7 nucleotides matching TRBD1. Germline CDR1 reads KGHSH; CDR2 reads LQKENI. CDR3 length: 15 residues. V lost 4 bases and J lost 2; bases outside the gene matches: 8. CDR3 region: CASSLDRERPYEQYF. CDR3 in DNA: TGTGCCAGCTCACTTGACAGGGAACGACCCTACGAGCAGTACTTC.

The chain is built from TRBV7-9 and TRBJ2-5; TRBD2 is a possible D gene (5 bases). CDR1 SEHNR and CDR2 FQNEAQ come from the germline V gene (reference sequence). V shed 5 bases and J shed 4 bases, with 14 bases lying between them. The CDR3 is 14 residues long. CDR3 region: CASSGPTRGETQYF. Here the CDR3 DNA reads TGTGCCAGCAGCGGACCTACACGGGGAGAGACCCAGTACTTC.

CDR3 DNA: TGTGCCAGCAGTACTAACAGGGGGCAAGAGAATCAGCCCCAGCATTTT. It encodes CASSTNRGQENQPQHF. The chain is built from TRBV6-2 or TRBV6-3 and TRBJ1-5, with 9 bases lining up with TRBD1. This CDR3 comprises 16 residues. The V gene's germline CDR1 is MNHEY and CDR2 SVGEGT. J lost 4 bases, V lost 5 bases, and 9 bases had no gene match.

This chain links TRBV2 with TRBJ1-2; 7 nucleotides match TRBD1. This CDR3 spans 15 amino acids. V shed 0 bases, J shed 7 bases, and the junction held 8 bases outside the gene matches. Germline CDR1 is SNHLY and CDR2 is FYNNEI. CDR3 amino acids: CASSEALGGRGGYTF. As DNA, the CDR3 is TGTGCCAGCAGTGAAGCGTTAGGGGGCAGGGGTGGCTACACCTTC.

V gene TRBV30 combines with J gene TRBJ1-4; the D is unclear. This CDR3 region has 15 residues. V was pared by 4 bases and J by 0 bases, with 12 bases between. CDR1 and CDR2 from the germline V gene are GTSNPN and SVGIG (reference sequence). The CDR3 spells CAWTVGRATNEKLFF. DNA of the CDR3: TGTGCCTGGACGGTAGGGCGGGCAACTAATGAAAAACTGTTTTTT.

Here the CDR3 DNA reads TGCGCCAGCAGCTTGGCTCAGGGGGCGACCGGGGAGCTGTTTTTT. It yields the protein CASSLAQGATGELFF. The rearrangement links TRBV5-1 to TRBJ2-2; TRBD1 matches 8 bases. V lost 0 bases and J lost 5; bases outside the gene matches: 3. The CDR3 has 15 residues. CDR1 is SGHRS, CDR2 YFSETQ, per germline. Full variable domain (missing parts from reference TRBV5-1 and TRBJ2-2): KAGVTQTPRYLIKTRGQQVTLSCSPISGHRSVSWYQQTPGQGLQFLFEYFSETQRNKGNFPGRFSGRQFSNSRSEMNVSTLELGDSALYLCASSLAQGATGELFFGEGSRLTVL.

The chain employs TRBV7-2 and TRBJ2-1; 9 bases line up with TRBD2. There are 18 residues in the CDR3. The germline CDR1 and CDR2 sequences are SGHTA and FQGNSA. Germline trimming cut 1 base from V and 3 bases from J; bases unmatched to any gene: 10. The CDR3 region is CASSLVGLAGAFYNEQFF. CDR3 bases: TGTGCCAGCAGCTTAGTGGGCTTAGCGGGGGCCTTCTACAATGAGCAGTTCTTC.

V usage is TRBV6-5 and J usage is TRBJ1-2; 7 nucleotides line up with TRBD1. The germline CDR1 and CDR2 sequences are MNHEY and SVGAGI. The CDR3 is 15 amino acids. Losses at the gene ends were 4 bases for V and 8 bases for J; bases not matched to a gene: 13. In DNA, the CDR3 is TGTGCCAGCAGTTCCATTAGACAGGGTTGGGTGGGCTACACCTTC. As protein: CASSSIRQGWVGYTF.